Listed below are T cell receptor beta chains from one sample, sequenced in a study of technical replicates of blood from several donors. Generated by immunoSEQ multiplex PCR, the TCRdb table keeps only in-frame clones and is missing some. The sample yields approximately 50,000 clones, roughly 92% seen once. Sequenced material: T cells isolated from PBMCs. Every receptor here comes from a human donor in good health. The CDR3 runs from the conserved cysteine through the conserved F or W. The D gene is left open where the match is weak. Where a row states a size, it is once, few, many or the class of an expanded clone; other rows omit it.

-	TRBV13	-	TRBJ2-1	TGTGCCAGCAGCTTAGGCTTATGGACAGAAACCTACAATGAGCAGTTCTTC	CASSLGLWTETYNEQFF
-	TRBV5-1	TRBD1	TRBJ2-3	TGCGCCAGCAGCTTGGCCATTTCCCTGGGACAGGTGACTTGGGATACGCAGTATTTT	CASSLAISLGQVTWDTQYF
-	TRBV7-2	TRBD1	TRBJ2-2	TGTGCCAGCAGCTTTAGTTACGGACAGGGAAACACCGGGGAGCTGTTTTTT	CASSFSYGQGNTGELFF
-	TRBV5-1	TRBD1	TRBJ2-7	TGCGCCAGCAGCAGACCGGGACAGGGGTACGAGCAGTACTTC	CASSRPGQGYEQYF
once	TRBV18	-	TRBJ1-1	TGTGCCAGCTCACCATCGTATACTGAAGCTTTCTTT	CASSPSYTEAFF
-	TRBV28	TRBD2	TRBJ2-7	TGTGCCAGCCGGACTAGCGGGCTCTCCTACGAGCAGTACTTC	CASRTSGLSYEQYF
once	TRBV29-1	-	TRBJ2-3	TGCAGCGTTACGGCAGGGATAAATACGCAGTATTTT	CSVTAGINTQYF
once	TRBV9	TRBD1	TRBJ1-3	TGTGCCAGCAGCGGTGGACAGGTTCGCTCTGGAAACACCATATATTTT	CASSGGQVRSGNTIYF
-	TRBV29-1	-	TRBJ2-1	TGCAGCGTTGAAGATTTTGGGCGGCGAACTAGCTCCTACAATGAGCAGTTCTTC	CSVEDFGRRTSSYNEQFF
-	TRBV7-9	TRBD1	TRBJ2-5	TGTGCCAGCAGCCCGTGGACAGGGTGGGAGACCCAGTACTTC	CASSPWTGWETQYF
once	TRBV6-5	-	TRBJ1-1	TGTGCCAGCAGTTACTCGGATGGAGGGGTGGGCACTGAAGCTTTCTTT	CASSYSDGGVGTEAFF
-	TRBV6-6	-	TRBJ1-5	TGTGCCAGCAGTCGAGACAGGAATCAGCCCCAGCATTTT	CASSRDRNQPQHF
-	TRBV9	-	TRBJ2-5	TGTGCCAGCAGCGTAGCTGAACAGATTGCGGGGACCCAGTACTTC	CASSVAEQIAGTQYF
-	TRBV9	TRBD1	TRBJ1-1	TGTGCCAGCAGCCCCCCAGGACAGGGAGGGACTGAAGCTTTCTTT	CASSPPGQGGTEAFF
-	TRBV9	TRBD2	TRBJ2-1	TGTGCCAGCAGCCCCCGTAAGGTAGCGGGGACGGGAGAGCAGTTCTTC	CASSPRKVAGTGEQFF
-	TRBV9	-	TRBJ1-3	TGTGCCAGCAGCGTAGGAGGTGGGACAACTGGAAACACCATATATTTT	CASSVGGGTTGNTIYF
-	TRBV6-5	TRBD1	TRBJ1-1	TGTGCCAGCAGTCGACCCGGGACAGCCCAAACAGAAGCTTTCTTT	CASSRPGTAQTEAFF
-	TRBV5-6	TRBD2	TRBJ2-1	TGTGCCAGCAGCTTGATCTCGCTAGCGGGAGGGCCGGGTCATCTCGGGCAGTTCTTC	CASSLISLAGGPGHLGQFF
-	TRBV7-9	-	TRBJ1-1	TGTGCCAGCAGCCCGGGACCGGCGGGAGAAGCTTTCTTT	CASSPGPAGEAFF
-	TRBV9	TRBD1	TRBJ1-2	TGTGCCAGCAGCGTAGCAATGGGGCAGGGGGCTGGCGACTATGGCTACACCTTC	CASSVAMGQGAGDYGYTF
-	TRBV7-9	-	TRBJ2-3	TGTGCCAGCAGCGGTATGCGGGCCCGGACGGGAGATACGCAGTATTTT	CASSGMRARTGDTQYF
-	TRBV13	TRBD2	TRBJ2-5	TGTGCCAGCAGCCCCGGGACTAGCGGGAGTGAAACGGGAGAGACCCAGTACTTC	CASSPGTSGSETGETQYF
-	TRBV7-6	TRBD1	TRBJ2-7	TGTGCCAGCAGCCTGGGACAGCGTTACGAGCAGTACTTC	CASSLGQRYEQYF
-	TRBV6-5	-	TRBJ2-1	TGTGCCAGCAGTTTGGCTTATGGAGGTGGGAATGAGCAGTTCTTC	CASSLAYGGGNEQFF
-	TRBV28	-	TRBJ1-1	TGTGCCTCCATCCACACCGCAATTATTCAGGGGAACACTGAAGCTTTCTTT	CASIHTAIIQGNTEAFF
once	TRBV7-8	TRBD1	TRBJ2-2	TGTGCCAGCAGTCAACAGGGGGTGGGCACCGGGGAGCTGTTTTTT	CASSQQGVGTGELFF
-	TRBV6-5	TRBD1	TRBJ2-7	TGTGCCAGCAGTCCCGGGACAGGAGTTTACGAGCAGTACTTC	CASSPGTGVYEQYF
-	TRBV10-3	-	TRBJ2-1	TGTGCCATCCTGATTGGAGGGAAAAATGAGCAGTTCTTC	CAILIGGKNEQFF
-	TRBV7-9	TRBD2	TRBJ2-2	TGTGCCAGCAGCTCCCCTAGCGGGGGTATTTTCGGGGAGCTGTTTTTT	CASSSPSGGIFGELFF
-	TRBV5-1	TRBD1	TRBJ2-7	TGCGCCAGCAGGAGGGACAGGGGGCAGAACGAGCAGTACTTC	CASRRDRGQNEQYF
-	TRBV7-9	TRBD2	TRBJ2-2	TGTGCCAGCAGCGCAAGACTAGCGGGAGGGCGGAACACCGGGGAGCTGTTTTTT	CASSARLAGGRNTGELFF
-	TRBV7-9	TRBD2	TRBJ2-1	TGTGCCAGCAGCTTAGGGTCTAGCGGGTCATACAATGAGCAGTTCTTC	CASSLGSSGSYNEQFF
-	TRBV5-4	-	TRBJ2-2	TGTGCCAGCAGCCCCGGACAGAACACCGGGGAGCTGTTTTTT	CASSPGQNTGELFF
-	TRBV5-6	TRBD2	TRBJ2-2	TGTGCCAGCAGCCTCCCACCCAGCGGGAGAGGGACCGGGGAGCTGTTTTTT	CASSLPPSGRGTGELFF
few	TRBV7-9	TRBD1	TRBJ1-2	TGTGCCAGCAGCCCACGGACAGGGAGGTGGGATGGCTACACCTTC	CASSPRTGRWDGYTF
-	TRBV29-1	-	TRBJ2-1	TGCAGCGTTGAAAAAGACACCCGAGTTGATGAGCAGTTCTTC	CSVEKDTRVDEQFF
-	TRBV28	-	TRBJ1-5	TGTGCCAGCAGTTTCAGGATCCTCTCCAAGAGCAATCAGCCCCAGCATTTT	CASSFRILSKSNQPQHF
-	TRBV7-9	TRBD2	TRBJ2-3	TGTGCCAGCAGCAACCCCCAGCGGGGGCCTGGTATTTCAGATACGCAGTATTTT	CASSNPQRGPGISDTQYF
once	TRBV7-9	TRBD1	TRBJ1-5	TGTGCCAGCAGCCGTTCCCGGGACAGTGATCAGCCCCAGCATTTT	CASSRSRDSDQPQHF
few	TRBV9	TRBD1	TRBJ1-1	TGTGCCAGCAGCGGACAGGGGGTATCCCACGAAGCTTTCTTT	CASSGQGVSHEAFF
once	TRBV10-3	TRBD2	TRBJ2-3	TGTGCCATCAGGTCGACTAGCGGGATACTAAGCACAGATACGCAGTATTTT	CAIRSTSGILSTDTQYF
-	TRBV11-3	TRBD1	TRBJ1-2	TGTGCCAGCAGCGGAACAGGGGGCGGCGGCTATGGCTACACCTTC	CASSGTGGGGYGYTF
once	TRBV5-4	TRBD2	TRBJ2-5	TGTGCCAGCAGCGAACTTCTAGCGGGAGCTACAGAGACCCAGTACTTC	CASSELLAGATETQYF
-	TRBV7-8	-	TRBJ2-2	TGTGCCAGCAGCTTAGCGTTGCAGGTGTATGACGCCGGGGAGCTGTTTTTT	CASSLALQVYDAGELFF